These T cell receptor beta chains were read from a single sample in a study of T cell responses to AZD1222 COVID-19 vaccine. Here immunoSEQ multiplex PCR was the method, and the copy in TCRdb shows in-frame clones only, minus some. This table holds some 140,000 clones, about 90% found once. The sequenced sample was peripheral blood, obtained on day 0 of AZD1222 vaccination. These receptors came from an adult in good health. Both conserved end residues are part of each CDR3. The order of the fields is D gene, V gene, clone size, J gene, CDR3 DNA, CDR3 protein. A D gene is named only where the DNA matches it firmly. Only some rows state a clone size, as once, few, many or a class for expanded clones.

d_gene: -; v_gene: TRBV9; abundance: -; j_gene: TRBJ2-5; CDR3nt: TGTGCCAGCAGCCCGTCTAATAGGTACCAAGAGACCCAGTACTTC; CDR3aa: CASSPSNRYQETQYF
d_gene: TRBD1; v_gene: TRBV10-3; abundance: -; j_gene: TRBJ1-2; CDR3nt: TGTGCCATCACCGATCCGGGACAGGTTGATGGCTACACCTTC; CDR3aa: CAITDPGQVDGYTF
d_gene: -; v_gene: TRBV11-2; abundance: -; j_gene: TRBJ2-1; CDR3nt: TGTGCCAGCAGCTTACAGGTCAGACAGAGCTCCTACAATGAGCAGTTCTTC; CDR3aa: CASSLQVRQSSYNEQFF
d_gene: TRBD2; v_gene: TRBV19; abundance: -; j_gene: TRBJ2-5; CDR3nt: TGTGCCAGTAGTCGGCAAGCGGGGAGCGGGAGGGAGACCCAGTACTTC; CDR3aa: CASSRQAGSGRETQYF
d_gene: TRBD2; v_gene: TRBV7-9; abundance: -; j_gene: TRBJ2-3; CDR3nt: TGTGCCAGCAGCTTCTCCGGGAGGGATACGCAGTATTTT; CDR3aa: CASSFSGRDTQYF
d_gene: TRBD1; v_gene: TRBV6-2/TRBV6-3; abundance: -; j_gene: TRBJ1-5; CDR3nt: TGTGCCAGCAGTTACCGCACAGGGGGCGGAGGTCAGCCCCAGCATTTT; CDR3aa: CASSYRTGGGGQPQHF
d_gene: -; v_gene: TRBV23-1; abundance: once; j_gene: TRBJ2-1; CDR3nt: TGCGCCAGCAGTCACCCGGTGAGAGGACAGAGGTCCTACAATGAGCAGTTCTTC; CDR3aa: CASSHPVRGQRSYNEQFF
d_gene: -; v_gene: TRBV29-1; abundance: -; j_gene: TRBJ1-2; CDR3nt: TGCAGCGTTGGAAAACAGGGTCCTAACTATGGCTACACCTTC; CDR3aa: CSVGKQGPNYGYTF
d_gene: -; v_gene: TRBV29-1; abundance: -; j_gene: TRBJ2-1; CDR3nt: TGCAGCGTTGAAGATCTCAATGAGCAGTTCTTC; CDR3aa: CSVEDLNEQFF
d_gene: -; v_gene: TRBV5-5; abundance: -; j_gene: TRBJ1-1; CDR3nt: TGTGCCAGCAGCCGGCGTGGACTCGACACTGAAGCTTTCTTT; CDR3aa: CASSRRGLDTEAFF
d_gene: -; v_gene: TRBV20-1; abundance: -; j_gene: TRBJ1-5; CDR3nt: TGCAGTGCTAGTTACAGGCAGCTCAATCAGCCCCAGCATTTT; CDR3aa: CSASYRQLNQPQHF
d_gene: TRBD1; v_gene: TRBV6-2/TRBV6-3; abundance: -; j_gene: TRBJ1-5; CDR3nt: TGTGCCAGCAGCAAAACCGGACAGGGGGTCCTATTAGCCCAGCATTTT; CDR3aa: CASSKTGQGVLLAQHF
d_gene: -; v_gene: TRBV6-1; abundance: -; j_gene: TRBJ1-3; CDR3nt: TGTGCCAGCAGTGAATTGGGCCGGGCTAGATATTTT; CDR3aa: CASSELGRARYF
d_gene: -; v_gene: TRBV10-3; abundance: -; j_gene: TRBJ2-7; CDR3nt: TGTGCCATCAGACAAGGAACTGGGCAGTCCAACGAGCAGTACTTC; CDR3aa: CAIRQGTGQSNEQYF
d_gene: -; v_gene: TRBV20-1; abundance: -; j_gene: TRBJ1-1; CDR3nt: TGCAGTGCTAGTTTGGAACTTTTCAGGAACACTGAAGCTTTCTTT; CDR3aa: CSASLELFRNTEAFF